Listed below are T cell receptor beta chains from one sample, sequenced in a study of cytomegalovirus exposure and HLA in healthy donors. TCRdb's copy holds only in-frame clones and misses some; the assay was immunoSEQ multiplex PCR. The sample includes about 250,000 clones, about 90% of them seen just once. Sequencing input: PBMCs. All receptors come from a girl under 10 years old in good health and CMV-seronegative. The CDR3 runs from the conserved cysteine through the conserved F or W. The D gene is left open where the match is weak. Some rows have no size entry. The others give once, few or many, or a class for an expanded clone.

size: .; D: TRBD1; J: TRBJ1-6; V: TRBV18; DNA: TGTGCCAGCTCACTGCTGAACGGACAGGGATACAATTCACCCCTCCACTTT; CDR3: CASSLLNGQGYNSPLHF
size: .; D: .; J: TRBJ2-7; V: TRBV5-6; DNA: TGTGCCAGCAGTTCTGACTTAGTCCGCTACGAGCAGTACTTC; CDR3: CASSSDLVRYEQYF
size: .; D: .; J: TRBJ1-1; V: TRBV4-2; DNA: TGTGCCAGCAGCCTGGGGCCGAACACTGAAGCTTTCTTT; CDR3: CASSLGPNTEAFF
size: .; D: TRBD2; J: TRBJ2-1; V: TRBV19; DNA: TGTGCCAGTCAGTGGTCGGCGGGAGGGCGAGGCATGAGCAATGAGCAGTTCTTC; CDR3: CASQWSAGGRGMSNEQFF
size: once; D: .; J: TRBJ1-3; V: TRBV11-2; DNA: TGTGCCAGCAGCTCCCAGAGGGGGGGCGGAAACACCATATATTTT; CDR3: CASSSQRGGGNTIYF
size: .; D: .; J: TRBJ2-3; V: TRBV5-6; DNA: TGTGCCAGCAGCCTTCAGGGTGTGAGCACAGATACGCAGTATTTT; CDR3: CASSLQGVSTDTQYF
size: once; D: .; J: TRBJ2-1; V: TRBV19; DNA: TGTGCCAGTAGCGAACAGGGAGCTCGCACAGGCAATGAGCAGTTCTTC; CDR3: CASSEQGARTGNEQFF
size: .; D: .; J: TRBJ1-5; V: TRBV9; DNA: TGTGCCAGCAGCGTAGGCCCGGGGAGCAATCAGCCCCAGCATTTT; CDR3: CASSVGPGSNQPQHF
size: .; D: TRBD2; J: TRBJ2-3; V: TRBV5-1; DNA: TGCGCCAGCTGGGCGGGGGGGCCAGGCACAGATACGCAGTATTTT; CDR3: CASWAGGPGTDTQYF
size: .; D: .; J: TRBJ1-1; V: TRBV5-1; DNA: TGCGCCAGCAGCTTGGGCGCAGGGGATGCTTTCTTT; CDR3: CASSLGAGDAFF
size: .; D: .; J: TRBJ2-7; V: TRBV4-3; DNA: TGCGCCAGCAGCCTCACTCAGGGCCCCGAGCAGTACTTC; CDR3: CASSLTQGPEQYF
size: .; D: .; J: TRBJ1-2; V: TRBV28; DNA: TGTGCCAGCAGTACTCCAGGGGTCGGAGGCTACACCTTC; CDR3: CASSTPGVGGYTF
size: .; D: .; J: TRBJ2-5; V: TRBV21-1; DNA: TGTGCCACCAACCCCGGCAGGCAAGAGACCCAGTACTTC; CDR3: CATNPGRQETQYF
size: .; D: .; J: TRBJ2-1; V: TRBV6-1; DNA: TGTGCCAGCTCAATTACGGACTCTTCCCACAATGAGCAGTTCTTC; CDR3: CASSITDSSHNEQFF
size: .; D: TRBD1; J: TRBJ1-3; V: TRBV30; DNA: TGTGCCTGGAGTTCGGGACAGGGAGATCGTAGTGGAAACACCATATATTTT; CDR3: CAWSSGQGDRSGNTIYF
size: .; D: .; J: TRBJ1-5; V: TRBV6-1; DNA: TGTGCCAGCAGTGACGAGGGTAGTCAGCCCCAGCATTTT; CDR3: CASSDEGSQPQHF
size: .; D: .; J: TRBJ2-6; V: TRBV7-9; DNA: TGTGCCAGCAGCGTAGAGGGGACTGGGGCCAACGTCCTGACTTTC; CDR3: CASSVEGTGANVLTF
size: .; D: .; J: TRBJ1-1; V: TRBV28; DNA: TGTGCCAGCAGTGCGGCACCCTGGGAGGAAGCTTTCTTT; CDR3: CASSAAPWEEAFF
size: .; D: TRBD1; J: TRBJ2-7; V: TRBV29-1; DNA: TGCAGCGCGATTGGGGGGACAGGGGGCTCCTACGAGCAGTACTTC; CDR3: CSAIGGTGGSYEQYF
size: .; D: .; J: TRBJ2-7; V: TRBV6-5; DNA: TGTGCCAGCAGTTACTACAGAAACTCCTACGAGCAGTACTTC; CDR3: CASSYYRNSYEQYF
size: .; D: TRBD1; J: TRBJ2-3; V: TRBV5-4; DNA: TGTGCCAGCAGCTTGGGTGCGGGACAGGGGACAGATACGCAGTATTTT; CDR3: CASSLGAGQGTDTQYF
size: .; D: .; J: TRBJ2-1; V: TRBV7-9; DNA: TGTGCCAGCAGCCAGAGCGCACTAGCTGGCAATGAGCAGTTCTTC; CDR3: CASSQSALAGNEQFF
size: .; D: .; J: TRBJ2-7; V: TRBV23-1; DNA: TGCGCCAGCAGTCCAGGGGGGTCCTACGAGCAGTACTTC; CDR3: CASSPGGSYEQYF
size: .; D: TRBD1; J: TRBJ1-6; V: TRBV28; DNA: TGTGCCAGCAGTTTCAGCAGGGGGCTGTCGTCACCCCTCCACTTT; CDR3: CASSFSRGLSSPLHF
size: .; D: TRBD1; J: TRBJ1-6; V: TRBV28; DNA: TGTGCCAGCACCCCCCCGACAGGGGAAGGAAGATCACCCCTCCACTTT; CDR3: CASTPPTGEGRSPLHF
size: .; D: .; J: TRBJ2-6; V: TRBV19; DNA: TGTGCCAGTAGTATAGGGGGGGGCAGGACTGGGGCCAACGTCCTGACTTTC; CDR3: CASSIGGGRTGANVLTF
size: .; D: .; J: TRBJ1-2; V: TRBV6-5; DNA: TGTGCCAGCAGAAGACTCTATGGCTACACCTTC; CDR3: CASRRLYGYTF
size: .; D: TRBD2; J: TRBJ2-7; V: TRBV4-1; DNA: TGCCCAGTCAAGCGGGGGGCTAGCGGTAACGAGCAGTACTTC; CDR3: CPVKRGASGNEQYF
size: .; D: .; J: TRBJ2-5; V: TRBV5-5; DNA: TGTGCCAGCAGCTTGCAAGGGGCTCTGGAGACCCAGTACTTC; CDR3: CASSLQGALETQYF
size: .; D: .; J: TRBJ1-5; V: TRBV6-1; DNA: TGTGCCAGCAGGGTGGGACATTATGAACCCCAGCATTTT; CDR3: CASRVGHYEPQHF